This passage covers 28 T cell receptor beta chains from one sample sequenced in a study of CD8 T cells in Susac syndrome. An input of about 0.5 to 1 ug of RNA was subjected to reverse transcription using random hexamers. TCRdb used MiXCR to reprocess the immunoSEQ multiplex PCR reads, holding one entry per CDR3 protein. The top ten hold approximately 0.12% of the sample, which has over 350,000 distinct CDR3 sequences, around 83% seen once. Specimen: CD8+ T cells from PBMCs. The receptors here all came from a human donor with multiple sclerosis.

The chain employs TRBV29-1 and TRBJ2-7, with 10 bases identical to TRBD1. This CDR3 has 15 residues. Trimming at V came to 3 bases and at J to 2 bases, leaving 7 bases not matched to a gene. The germline CDR1 and CDR2 sequences are SQVTM and ANQGSEA. CDR3 protein: CSVDVMGTGAYEQYF. Written as DNA, the CDR3 is TGCAGCGTTGATGTTATGGGGACAGGGGCCTACGAGCAGTACTTC.

The rearrangement links TRBV4-1 to TRBJ2-1; 9 bases line up with TRBD2. Germline assignment: CDR1 MGHRA and CDR2 YSYEKL. The CDR3 is made up of 15 amino acids. V gave up 1 base and J gave up 7 bases; unmatched junction bases: 5. CDR3 in amino acids: CASSQGLAAGNEQFF. As DNA, the CDR3 is TGCGCCAGCAGCCAAGGACTAGCGGCGGGAAATGAGCAGTTCTTC.

The V and J genes are TRBV5-1 and TRBJ1-5; D remains ambiguous. The CDR3 covers 16 residues. V was cut by 4 bases and J by 2 bases, with 16 bases left in between. Germline loops: CDR1 SGHRS, CDR2 YFSETQ. CDR3 DNA: TGCGCCAGCAGCCCCGGAGTAGGGTGGGGCAATCAGCCCCAGCATTTT. Its translation is CASSPGVGWGNQPQHF.

This clonotype came up a few times. V usage is TRBV6-1 and J usage is TRBJ2-1; D uncertain. This CDR3 comprises 11 residues. V was shortened by 8 bases and J by 0 bases, with 2 bases between the two germline ends. Germline V lookup: CDR1 MNHNS, CDR2 SASEGT. The CDR3 DNA reads as TGTGCCAGCCGCTCCTACAATGAGCAGTTCTTC. Translating it yields CASRSYNEQFF.

This chain joins TRBV4-1 and TRBJ2-7, with D possibly TRBD2 on 7 matching bases. The germline V gene encodes CDR1 MGHRA and CDR2 YSYEKL. Trimming left V 1 base short and J 6 bases short, with 16 bases between. The length of the CDR3 is 15 residues. CDR3 in amino acids: CASSQAAGANLEQYF. The CDR3 DNA is TGCGCCAGCAGCCAAGCCGCGGGGGCGAACCTCGAGCAGTACTTC.

The chain recombines TRBV18 with TRBJ2-1, with D uncertain. The CDR3 runs to 20 residues. V shed 3 bases and J shed 4 bases, with 28 bases lying between them. Germline CDR1 is KGHSH and CDR2 is LQKENI. The CDR3 DNA reads TGTGCCAGCTCACCGAGTGGCACAGCCACCCCCCCACAATCTTACAATGAGCAGTTCTTC. Translating gives CASSPSGTATPPQSYNEQFF.

This clonotype was recorded only once. J is TRBJ2-7 and V is TRBV27; tentative D call: TRBD2 (5 bases). Germline V gene lookup returns CDR1 MNHEY and CDR2 SMNVEV (reference sequence). CDR3 length equals 14 residues. V was shortened by 1 base and J by 6 bases, with 13 bases between the two germline ends. The chain's CDR3 is CASSLWSAGSEQYF. The CDR3 bases are TGTGCCAGCAGTTTATGGAGCGCGGGCAGCGAGCAGTACTTC.

The V and J genes are TRBV3-1 and TRBJ2-1; TRBD2 aligns across 13 bases. The CDR3 is made up of 19 amino acids. V shed 7 bases, J shed 0 bases, and the junction held 12 bases outside the gene matches. Germline V gene lookup returns CDR1 LGHDT and CDR2 YNNKEL (reference sequence). The CDR3 sequence is CASMGRLAGGPSSYNEQFF. CDR3 sequence (DNA): TGTGCCAGCATGGGCAGACTAGCGGGAGGCCCGAGCTCCTACAATGAGCAGTTCTTC.

This chain joins TRBV30 and TRBJ1-1; D is ambiguous. V was trimmed by 4 bases and J by 1 base, leaving 7 bases between them. Germline values: CDR1 GTSNPN, CDR2 SVGIG (reference sequence). This CDR3 has 12 residues. The CDR3 coding sequence is TGTGCCTGGACAGCCGGGAACACTGAAGCTTTCTTT. As protein: CAWTAGNTEAFF.

V is TRBV19 and J is TRBJ2-7; D not certain. V was pared by 1 base and J by 3 bases, with 10 bases between. Germline V gene data show CDR1 as LNHDA and CDR2 as SQIVND (reference sequence). This CDR3 comprises 14 residues. The CDR3 DNA sequence: TGTGCCAGTAGTATAGGGCCAGGTGACTACGAGCAGTACTTC. It encodes CASSIGPGDYEQYF.

This clonotype came up once. This rearrangement joins TRBV2 to TRBJ2-1; 10 nucleotides agree with TRBD2. V trimming: 6 bases; J trimming: 8 bases; junction bases outside the gene matches: 10. Germline loops: CDR1 SNHLY, CDR2 FYNNEI. This CDR3 contains 15 residues. DNA of the CDR3: TGTGCCAGCAGCCCCGGGACTAGCGTGTCCCATGAGCAGTTCTTC. Encoded protein: CASSPGTSVSHEQFF. The variable domain in full, completed from reference TRBV2 and TRBJ2-1, reads EPEVTQTPSHQVTQMGQEVILRCVPISNHLYFYWYRQILGQKVEFLVSFYNNEISEKSEIFDDQFSVERPDGSNFTLKIRSTKLEDSAMYFCASSPGTSVSHEQFFGPGTRLTVL.

DNA of the CDR3: TGTGCCAGCAAGAAGGTAGCGAGTAACCCCACAGATACGCAGTATTTT. This codes for CASKKVASNPTDTQYF. The chain uses TRBV6-1 and TRBJ2-3, with a tentative D call TRBD2 (5 bases). There are 16 residues in the CDR3. Germline lookup yields CDR1 MNHNS and CDR2 SASEGT. Trimming pared 7 bases from V and 2 bases from J, leaving 19 bases between.

V and J are TRBV6-2 or TRBV6-3 and TRBJ2-3; D call uncertain. The CDR3 totals 12 residues. V lost 5 bases to trimming and J lost 7 bases, with 10 bases between them. Looked up from germline, CDR1 is MNHEY and CDR2 is SVGEGT. The CDR3 coding sequence is TGTGCCAGCAGTCCCTTAAGGAATACGCAGTATTTT. This gives the protein CASSPLRNTQYF.

J is TRBJ2-7 and V is TRBV20-1; perhaps D is TRBD1 or TRBD2 (5 bases each). From germline, CDR1 is DFQATT and CDR2 SNEGSKA (reference sequence). The CDR3 has 14 amino acids. V was shortened by 3 bases and J by 2 bases, with 14 bases between the two germline ends. CDR3 in DNA: TGCAGTGCTAGGGACGGGACGCGTACCTACGAGCAGTACTTC. Translating it yields CSARDGTRTYEQYF.

The chain employs TRBV6-6 and TRBJ1-6; the match to TRBD1 covers 9 bases. V was pared by 11 bases and J by 6 bases, with 5 bases of the junction left unmatched. This CDR3 region has 13 residues. Germline loops: CDR1 MNHNY, CDR2 SVGAGI (reference sequence). The CDR3 DNA reads TGTGCCGGGGGACAGGGAATTAATTCACCCCTCCACTTT. Amino acids: CAGGQGINSPLHF.

This clonotype was observed a few times. The J gene is TRBJ2-7, the V gene TRBV28; D remains unclear. Germline CDR1 and CDR2: MDHEN and SYDVKM. V was shortened by 4 bases and J by 3 bases, with 10 bases between the two germline ends. CDR3 length equals 13 residues. The CDR3 sequence is CASSSLGLYEQYF. CDR3 DNA sequence: TGTGCCAGCAGTTCTCTGGGCCTCTACGAGCAGTACTTC.

The gene calls are TRBV4-1 and TRBJ1-1, with no clear D. Germline CDR1 MGHRA, CDR2 YSYEKL. V lost 5 bases and J 7 bases, leaving 17 bases between the germline ends. The CDR3 covers 14 residues. Here the CDR3 reads CASSLHDRGGEAFF. The CDR3 region has the DNA TGCGCCAGCAGCTTACATGACCGGGGTGGTGAAGCTTTCTTT.

V gene TRBV11-2 combines with J gene TRBJ2-6, with TRBD2 identical over 8 bases. Germline trimming cut 3 bases from V and 4 bases from J; bases unmatched to any gene: 8. CDR1 and CDR2 from the germline V gene are SGHAT and FQNNGV. The CDR3 sequence is 17 residues long. The chain's CDR3 is CASSFGAGVAGANVLTF. DNA for the CDR3: TGTGCCAGCAGCTTCGGAGCGGGAGTGGCCGGGGCCAACGTCCTGACTTTC.

V and J are TRBV5-5 and TRBJ2-1; possible D gene TRBD1, 5 bases. The CDR3 covers 13 residues. The V gene lost 2 bases and the J gene lost 8 bases, with 11 bases spanning the gap. Germline V gene lookup returns CDR1 SGHKS and CDR2 YYEKEE (reference sequence). CDR3 amino acids: CASSFFRVDEQFF. The CDR3 DNA reads TGTGCCAGCAGCTTCTTCAGGGTCGATGAGCAGTTCTTC. The full variable domain, in which reference TRBV5-5 and TRBJ2-1 provide the parts outside the CDR3, is DAGVTQSPTHLIKTRGQQVTLRCSPISGHKSVSWYQQVLGQGPQFIFQYYEKEERGRGNFPDRFSARQFPNYSSELNVNALLLGDSALYLCASSFFRVDEQFFGPGTRLTVL.

The gene calls are TRBV7-9 and TRBJ1-3; unclear D gene. There are 16 residues in the CDR3. Per the germline V gene, CDR1 is SEHNR and CDR2 is FQNEAQ (reference sequence). Trimming stripped 2 bases from V and 0 bases from J, with 11 bases between. The CDR3 sequence: CASSLSEGFSGNTIYF. The CDR3 DNA follows: TGTGCCAGCAGCTTAAGTGAAGGCTTCTCTGGAAACACCATATATTTT. The full variable domain, with the rest looked up from reference TRBV7-9 and TRBJ1-3, is DTGVSQNPRHKITKRGQNVTFRCDPISEHNRLYWYRQTLGQGPEFLTYFQNEAQLEKSRLLSDRFSAERPKGSFSTLEIQRTEQGDSAMYLCASSLSEGFSGNTIYFGEGSWLTVV.

The rearrangement links TRBV5-4 to TRBJ1-1; D remains ambiguous. Germline CDR1 reads SGHNT; CDR2 reads YYREEE (reference sequence). V gave up 0 bases and J gave up 4 bases, with 7 bases separating them. The CDR3 length is 13 residues. This CDR3 reads CASSLAGITEAFF. In DNA, the CDR3 is TGTGCCAGCAGCTTGGCAGGTATCACTGAAGCTTTCTTT.

The V gene is TRBV4-1, the J gene TRBJ1-1; TRBD1 matches at 7 bases. Germline CDR1 reads MGHRA; CDR2 reads YSYEKL. J gave up 0 bases and V 1 base, and 5 bases lay outside the gene matches. The CDR3 contains 16 residues. Here the CDR3 reads CASSQVQQGLNTEAFF. DNA for the CDR3: TGCGCCAGCAGCCAAGTCCAACAGGGGCTGAACACTGAAGCTTTCTTT.

The CDR3 spells CSVGTGDSEQYF. The CDR3 nucleotides read TGCAGCGTTGGGACAGGGGATAGCGAGCAGTACTTC. This sequence joins TRBV29-1 and TRBJ2-7; 9 positions match TRBD1. Germline CDR1 and CDR2: SQVTM and ANQGSEA. J was trimmed by 6 bases and V by 4 bases; bases with no gene match: 4. The CDR3 is 12 amino acids.

The chain carries TRBV5-1 and TRBJ2-1; 12 positions agree with TRBD2. The junction had 5 bases not matched to a gene; V was cut back by 1 base and J by 6 bases. Germline values: CDR1 SGHRS, CDR2 YFSETQ. The CDR3 is made up of 16 amino acids. CDR3 coding DNA: TGCGCCAGCAGCTTGCGACTAGCGGGAGCGGGCAATGAGCAGTTCTTC. It encodes CASSLRLAGAGNEQFF.

The rearrangement uses TRBV20-1 and TRBJ2-1, with D possibly TRBD1 on 5 matching bases. This CDR3 has 13 amino acids. Germline assignment: CDR1 DFQATT and CDR2 SNEGSKA (reference sequence). V lost 6 bases to trimming and J lost 4 bases, with 13 bases between them. DNA of the CDR3: TGCAGTGCGACAAGGACAAATTACAATGAGCAGTTCTTC. Amino acid sequence: CSATRTNYNEQFF.

The chain links TRBV6-1 to TRBJ1-5, with TRBD1 identical over 7 bases. Looked up from germline, CDR1 is MNHNS and CDR2 is SASEGT. V dropped 1 base and J dropped 3; count of bases not matched to a gene: 6. This CDR3 is built from 16 residues. The CDR3 sequence is CASSEETGIDNQPQHF. The CDR3 bases are TGTGCCAGCAGTGAAGAGACAGGGATCGACAATCAGCCCCAGCATTTT.

The gene calls are TRBV6-5 and TRBJ2-7; 11 positions match TRBD2. The trim removed 8 bases at V and 6 bases at J, leaving 6 bases unmatched. The CDR3 covers 13 residues. CDR1 is MNHEY, CDR2 SVGAGI, per germline. The DNA for the CDR3 is TGTGCCAGCGGCACTAGCGGGAGAAGCGAGCAGTACTTC. This codes for CASGTSGRSEQYF.

V is TRBV11-2 and J is TRBJ1-1; D gene uncertain. V lost 4 bases and J 3 bases, leaving 21 bases between the germline ends. The CDR3 has 17 amino acids. Per germline, CDR1 SGHAT and CDR2 FQNNGV. For the CDR3, the DNA is TGTGCCAGCAGCTCGGTTGGGTTCGTCCAGGAGGACACTGAAGCTTTCTTT. This codes for CASSSVGFVQEDTEAFF.